These 16 T cell receptor beta chains share one sample of origin, sequenced in a study of blood T cell repertoires in COVID-19. TCRdb's copy holds only in-frame clones and misses some; the assay was immunoSEQ multiplex PCR. The sample has more than 400,000 clones; 80% to 95% are singletons. The sequenced material came from PBMCs or T cells enriched from blood (not recorded which). Source of these receptors: a man aged 18 to 30 who had recovered from COVID-19.

The chain links TRBV12-3 or TRBV12-4 to TRBJ1-1; unclear D gene. The CDR3 spans 11 residues. Trimming took 10 bases from V and 0 from J, leaving 6 bases between them. The CDR3 loop reads CATILNTEAFF. In DNA, the CDR3 is TGTGCCACCATCCTGAACACTGAAGCTTTCTTT.

The J gene is TRBJ1-1, the V gene TRBV20-1; tentatively, D is TRBD1 (5 bases). V was clipped by 0 bases and J by 7 bases, with 6 bases between them. This CDR3 spans 11 amino acids. Germline V lookup: CDR1 DFQATT, CDR2 SNEGSKA (reference sequence). The DNA of the CDR3 is TGCAGTGCTAGAGAACAGGATGAAGCTTTCTTT. Its translation: CSAREQDEAFF.

The chain has TRBV19 and TRBJ2-3; D uncertain. The CDR3 is made up of 15 amino acids. Germline V lookup: CDR1 LNHDA, CDR2 SQIVND (reference sequence). Trimming removed 3 bases at V and 1 base at J, with 11 bases between. The CDR3 nucleotides are TGTGCCAGTAGTATTGCATCTACGGGCACAGATACGCAGTATTTT. It translates to CASSIASTGTDTQYF.

A single count supports this clone. The V call is TRBV6-1, the J call TRBJ1-6; 7 positions match TRBD1. CDR3 length: 17 amino acids. J lost 6 bases, V lost 1 base, and 9 bases had no gene match. CDR1 MNHNS and CDR2 SASEGT come from the germline V gene. The CDR3 DNA sequence: TGTGCCAGCAGTGAAGAGGGGGCTGGGGGGCCTAATTCACCCCTCCACTTT. Its translation: CASSEEGAGGPNSPLHF.

The V gene is TRBV2, the J gene TRBJ2-7; maybe TRBD1 (5 bases). CDR1 is SNHLY and CDR2 is FYNNEI in the germline V gene. This CDR3 spans 13 amino acids. The V and J ends lost 8 bases and 2 bases respectively, with 13 bases between them. The CDR3 nucleotides are TGTGCCAGCGACCAAACAGGTCCCTACGAGCAGTACTTC. It is translated as CASDQTGPYEQYF.

This chain joins TRBV28 and TRBJ1-1; TRBD1 matches 9 bases. The germline gives CDR1 MDHEN, CDR2 SYDVKM. Trimming took 7 bases from V and 10 from J; bases not matched to a gene: 10. The CDR3 extends over 13 amino acids. CDR3 in DNA: TGTGCCAGCACCCCGACCCTACAGGGGGCAGCTTTCTTT. Translating it yields CASTPTLQGAAFF.

The chain has TRBV25-1 and TRBJ1-1, with D tentatively TRBD1 (5 bases). Germline V gene data show CDR1 as MGHDK and CDR2 as SYGVNS. This CDR3 is 14 amino acids long. The germline V and J ends were trimmed by 1 base and 4 bases, with 10 bases remaining between them. As DNA, the CDR3 is TGTGCCAGCAGTGAATCTCGGGACTTCACTGAAGCTTTCTTT. Translating gives CASSESRDFTEAFF.

The chain couples TRBV28 to TRBJ2-7, with 7 bases aligning to TRBD1. V lost 5 bases and J lost 0; bases outside the gene matches: 10. The CDR3 loop spans 16 amino acids. Germline V lookup: CDR1 MDHEN, CDR2 SYDVKM. As DNA, the CDR3 is TGTGCCAGCAGTGGACCCAGGGGGTTTAGCTCCTACGAGCAGTACTTC. Its protein product is CASSGPRGFSSYEQYF.

The gene calls are TRBV4-1 and TRBJ1-4; D ambiguous. V dropped 5 bases and J dropped 3 bases, with 13 bases sitting between them. In germline, CDR1 is MGHRA, CDR2 YSYEKL. This CDR3 spans 15 amino acids. For the CDR3, the DNA is TGCGCCAGCAGCGATCCTGCGTCGGCTAATGAAAAACTGTTTTTT. Its protein is CASSDPASANEKLFF.

This sequence joins TRBV7-9 and TRBJ1-2; 8 nucleotides align to TRBD1. CDR3 length: 15 amino acids. The germline V gene encodes CDR1 SEHNR and CDR2 FQNEAQ (reference sequence). The V segment lost 1 base and the J segment 5 bases; nucleotides outside the gene matches: 6. The CDR3 DNA sequence: TGTGCCAGCAGCTTAGAGACAGGGGCGGGGTATGGCTACACCTTC. Its translation: CASSLETGAGYGYTF.

J is TRBJ1-2 and V is TRBV29-1; 7 positions match TRBD1. Germline CDR1 and CDR2: SQVTM and ANQGSEA. J lost 0 bases, V lost 3 bases, and 7 bases had no gene match. The length of the CDR3 is 15 residues. The CDR3 protein is CSVELRDRTNYGYTF. CDR3 DNA sequence: TGCAGCGTTGAGTTACGGGACAGAACTAACTATGGCTACACCTTC.

This CDR3 is CASSLGAGPSYEQYF. The CDR3 DNA reads TGTGCCAGCAGCCTCGGAGCGGGACCCTCCTACGAGCAGTACTTC. The chain has TRBV3-1 (or the pseudogene TRBV3-2) and TRBJ2-7; TRBD2 agrees at 7 bases. Germline V gene lookup returns CDR1 LGHDT and CDR2 YNNKEL (reference sequence). The junction had 6 bases not matched to a gene; V was cut back by 4 bases and J by 0 bases. The CDR3 consists of 15 residues.

The chain is built from TRBV5-8 and TRBJ1-2; D remains unclear. This CDR3 has 14 residues. The germline gives CDR1 SGHTS, CDR2 YDEGEE. The V and J ends lost 0 bases and 4 bases respectively, with 10 bases between them. The CDR3, as DNA: TGTGCCAGCAGCTTGGAGGGAGGAAGCTATGGCTACACCTTC. Amino acid sequence: CASSLEGGSYGYTF.

The J gene is TRBJ1-5, the V gene TRBV21-1; the D segment call TRBD1 is taken from the table without a DNA check. TRBV21-1 is annotated as a pseudogene. CDR3 length: 15 amino acids. CDR3 region: CAPSPGMISNQPQHF. The CDR3 DNA is TGTGCCCCCAGTCCAGGGATGATCAGCAATCAGCCCCAGCATTTT.

The chain joins TRBV2 to TRBJ2-7; no clear D. V gave up 7 bases and J gave up 2 bases, with 9 bases separating them. The CDR3 has 12 amino acids. From germline, CDR1 is SNHLY and CDR2 FYNNEI. The CDR3 sequence: CASNDNTYEQYF. CDR3 sequence (DNA): TGTGCCAGCAACGACAACACCTACGAGCAGTACTTC.

This chain connects TRBV5-1 to TRBJ1-4; TRBD1 matches 7 bases. The CDR3 is 12 residues long. The V and J ends lost 3 bases and 14 bases, in that order; junction bases with no gene match: 7. Germline values: CDR1 SGHRS, CDR2 YFSETQ. The CDR3 coding sequence is TGCGCCAGCAGCTCCCGGGACAGTGTTCTGTTTTTT. Its translation: CASSSRDSVLFF. The full variable domain, with the rest looked up from reference TRBV5-1 and TRBJ1-4, is KAGVTQTPRYLIKTRGQQVTLSCSPISGHRSVSWYQQTPGQGLQFLFEYFSETQRNKGNFPGRFSGRQFSNSRSEMNVSTLELGDSALYLCASSSRDSVLFFGSGTQLSVL.